This T cell receptor beta chain was sequenced during a study of radiotherapy plus CTLA-4 blockade in lung cancer. Findings and limits, study-wide: There was expansion of tumor-derived TCR clones in blood after radiotherapy plus ipilimumab.

This table comes from immunoSEQ multiplex PCR, and its TCRdb copy is limited to in-frame clones, with some not included. The sample records some 73,000 clones, roughly four fifths being singletons. The V gene end was trimmed by 0 bases and the J gene end by 0 bases; junction bases not matched to a gene: 9. Germline V gives CDR1 LNHDA, CDR2 SQIVND (reference sequence). CDR3 size: 20 residues. CTLA-4 blockade using ipilimumab, together with focal radiation, was received by patients with chemo-refractory metastatic non-small-cell lung cancer. This clone was observed a handful of times. What it binds is unknown.

This TCR was recovered from a human donor with non-small cell lung cancer whose response to radiotherapy plus ipilimumab could not be evaluated. The J gene is TRBJ2-2, the V gene TRBV19, with 11 positions matching TRBD1. Sequences were derived from peripheral blood, sampled from a patient treated with radiotherapy plus ipilimumab. The CDR3 bases are TGTGCCAGTAGTATAGATAACGGACAGGGGGCTTGGTCGAACACCGGGGAGCTGTTTTTT. Its translation: CASSIDNGQGAWSNTGELFF.